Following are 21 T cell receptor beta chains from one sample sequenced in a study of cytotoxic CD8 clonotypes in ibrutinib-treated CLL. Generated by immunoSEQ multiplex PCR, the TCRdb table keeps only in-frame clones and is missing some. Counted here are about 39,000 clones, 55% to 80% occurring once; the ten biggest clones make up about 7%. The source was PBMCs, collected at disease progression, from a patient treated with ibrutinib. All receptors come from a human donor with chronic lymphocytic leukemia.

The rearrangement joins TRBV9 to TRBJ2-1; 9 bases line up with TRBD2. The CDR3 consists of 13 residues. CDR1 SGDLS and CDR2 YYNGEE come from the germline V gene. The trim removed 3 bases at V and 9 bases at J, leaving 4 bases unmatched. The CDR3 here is CASSGQTSGEQFF. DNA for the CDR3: TGTGCCAGCAGCGGCCAGACTAGCGGTGAGCAGTTCTTC.

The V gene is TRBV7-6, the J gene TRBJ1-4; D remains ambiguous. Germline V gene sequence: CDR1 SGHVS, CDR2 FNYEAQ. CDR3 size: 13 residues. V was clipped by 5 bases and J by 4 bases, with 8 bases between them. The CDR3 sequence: CASSLGYNEKLFF. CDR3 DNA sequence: TGTGCCAGCAGCCTCGGTTATAATGAAAAACTGTTTTTT. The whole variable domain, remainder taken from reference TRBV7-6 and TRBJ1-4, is GAGVSQSPRYKVTKRGQDVALRCDPISGHVSLYWYRQALGQGPEFLTYFNYEAQQDKSGLPNDRFSAERPEGSISTLTIQRTEQRDSAMYRCASSLGYNEKLFFGSGTQLSVL.

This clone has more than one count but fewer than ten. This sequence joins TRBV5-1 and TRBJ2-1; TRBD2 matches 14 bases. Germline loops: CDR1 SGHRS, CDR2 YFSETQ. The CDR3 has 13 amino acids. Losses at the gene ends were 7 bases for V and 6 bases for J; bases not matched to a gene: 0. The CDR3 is CASGTSGSNEQFF. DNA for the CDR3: TGCGCCAGCGGGACTAGCGGGAGCAATGAGCAGTTCTTC.

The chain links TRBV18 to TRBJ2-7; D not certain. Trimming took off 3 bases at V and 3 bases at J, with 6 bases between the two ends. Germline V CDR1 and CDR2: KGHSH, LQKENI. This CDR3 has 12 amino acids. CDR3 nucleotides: TGTGCCAGCTCACCGGAAAACTACGAGCAGTACTTC. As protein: CASSPENYEQYF. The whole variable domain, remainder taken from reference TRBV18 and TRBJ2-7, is NAGVMQNPRHLVRRRGQEARLRCSPMKGHSHVYWYRQLPEEGLKFMVYLQKENIIDESGMPKERFSAEFPKEGPSILRIQQVVRGDSAAYFCASSPENYEQYFGPGTRLTVT.

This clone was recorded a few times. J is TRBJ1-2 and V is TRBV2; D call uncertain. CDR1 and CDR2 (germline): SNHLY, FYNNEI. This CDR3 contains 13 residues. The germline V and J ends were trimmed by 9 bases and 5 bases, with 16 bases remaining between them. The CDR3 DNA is TGTGCCAGTAAATTTAACGGCGGGTATGGCTACACCTTC. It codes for CASKFNGGYGYTF.

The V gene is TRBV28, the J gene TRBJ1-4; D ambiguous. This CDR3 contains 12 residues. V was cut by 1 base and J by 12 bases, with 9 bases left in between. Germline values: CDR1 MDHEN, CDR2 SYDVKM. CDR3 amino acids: CASSLYRGELFF. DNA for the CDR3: TGTGCCAGCAGTTTATATCGAGGCGAACTGTTTTTT.

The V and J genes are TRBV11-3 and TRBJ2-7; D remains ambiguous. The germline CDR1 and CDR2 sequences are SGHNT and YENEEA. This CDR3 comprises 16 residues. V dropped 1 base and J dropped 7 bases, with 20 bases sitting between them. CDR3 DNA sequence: TGTGCCAGCAGCTTAGTTGTCACCGCGATGCTGGCTGAGCAGTACTTC. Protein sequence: CASSLVVTAMLAEQYF.

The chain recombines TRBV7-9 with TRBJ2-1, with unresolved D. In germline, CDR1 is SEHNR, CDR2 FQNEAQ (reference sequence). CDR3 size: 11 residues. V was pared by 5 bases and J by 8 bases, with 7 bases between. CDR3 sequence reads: CASSNMDEQFF. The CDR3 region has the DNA TGTGCCAGCAGCAACATGGATGAGCAGTTCTTC.

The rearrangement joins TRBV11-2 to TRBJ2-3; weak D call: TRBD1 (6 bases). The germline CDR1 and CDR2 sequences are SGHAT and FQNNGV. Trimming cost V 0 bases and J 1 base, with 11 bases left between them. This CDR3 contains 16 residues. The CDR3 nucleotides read TGTGCCAGCAGCTTAGAGGGCAGACAGGGCACAGATACGCAGTATTTT. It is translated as CASSLEGRQGTDTQYF.

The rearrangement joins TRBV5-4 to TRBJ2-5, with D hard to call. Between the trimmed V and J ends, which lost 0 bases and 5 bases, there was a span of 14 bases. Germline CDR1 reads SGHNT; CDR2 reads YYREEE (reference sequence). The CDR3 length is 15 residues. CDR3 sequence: CASSLDGQPGETQYF. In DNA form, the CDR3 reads TGTGCCAGCAGCTTGGATGGTCAGCCTGGGGAGACCCAGTACTTC.

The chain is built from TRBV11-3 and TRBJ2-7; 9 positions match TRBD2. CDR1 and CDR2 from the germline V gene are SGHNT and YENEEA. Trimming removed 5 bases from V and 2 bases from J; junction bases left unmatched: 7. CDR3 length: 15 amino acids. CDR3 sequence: CASSARTSAAYEQYF. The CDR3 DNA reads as TGTGCCAGCAGCGCCCGGACTAGCGCTGCCTACGAGCAGTACTTC.

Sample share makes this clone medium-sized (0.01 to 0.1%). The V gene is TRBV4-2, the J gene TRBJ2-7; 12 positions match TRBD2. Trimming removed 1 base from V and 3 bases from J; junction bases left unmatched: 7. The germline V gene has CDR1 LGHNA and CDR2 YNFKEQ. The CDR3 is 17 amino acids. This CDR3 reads CASSQVARLAGDYEQYF. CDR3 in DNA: TGTGCCAGCAGCCAAGTCGCCCGACTAGCGGGAGACTACGAGCAGTACTTC.

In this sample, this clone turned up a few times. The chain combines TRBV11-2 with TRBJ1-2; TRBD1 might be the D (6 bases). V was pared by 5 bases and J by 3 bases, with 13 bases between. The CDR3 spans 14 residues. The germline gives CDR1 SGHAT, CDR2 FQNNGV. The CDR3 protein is CASSPTQGDYGYTF. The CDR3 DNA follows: TGTGCCAGCAGCCCTACACAGGGTGACTATGGCTACACCTTC.

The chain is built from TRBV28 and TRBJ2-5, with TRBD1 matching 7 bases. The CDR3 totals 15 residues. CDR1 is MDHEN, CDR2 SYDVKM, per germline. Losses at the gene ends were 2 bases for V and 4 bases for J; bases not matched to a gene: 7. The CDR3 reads CASSLLTPGGETQYF. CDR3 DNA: TGTGCCAGCAGTTTACTCACTCCAGGGGGAGAGACCCAGTACTTC.

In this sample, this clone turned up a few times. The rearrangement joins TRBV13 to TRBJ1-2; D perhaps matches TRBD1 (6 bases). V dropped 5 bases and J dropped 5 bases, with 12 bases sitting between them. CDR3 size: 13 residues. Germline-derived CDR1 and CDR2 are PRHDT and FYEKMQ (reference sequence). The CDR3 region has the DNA TGTGCCAGCAGCGTATCCAGGGGATATGGCTACACCTTC. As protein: CASSVSRGYGYTF.

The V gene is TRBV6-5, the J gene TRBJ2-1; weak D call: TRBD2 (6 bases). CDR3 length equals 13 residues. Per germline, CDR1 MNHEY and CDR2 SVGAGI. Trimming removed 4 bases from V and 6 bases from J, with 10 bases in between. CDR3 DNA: TGTGCCAGCAGTTTTGCTAGCGCCAATGAGCAGTTCTTC. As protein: CASSFASANEQFF.

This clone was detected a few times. CDR3 nucleotide sequence: TGCAGCGGGGGAGGCCGGAACACCGGGGAGCTGTTTTTT. As protein: CSGGGRNTGELFF. V gene TRBV29-1 combines with J gene TRBJ2-2; the D gene is possibly TRBD2 (6 bases). V lost 7 bases, J lost 1 base, and 10 bases lay in between. Germline loops: CDR1 SQVTM, CDR2 ANQGSEA. This CDR3 has 13 amino acids.

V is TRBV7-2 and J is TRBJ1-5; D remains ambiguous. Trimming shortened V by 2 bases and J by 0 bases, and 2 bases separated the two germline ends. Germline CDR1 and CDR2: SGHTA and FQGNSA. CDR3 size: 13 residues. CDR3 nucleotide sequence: TGTGCCAGCAGCTTAAATAGCAATCAGCCCCAGCATTTT. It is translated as CASSLNSNQPQHF.

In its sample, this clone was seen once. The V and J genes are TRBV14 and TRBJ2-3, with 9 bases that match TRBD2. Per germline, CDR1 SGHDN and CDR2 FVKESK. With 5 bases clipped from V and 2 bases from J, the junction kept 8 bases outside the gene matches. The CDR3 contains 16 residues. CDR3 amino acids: CASSDPGLAFTDTQYF. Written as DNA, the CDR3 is TGTGCCAGCAGCGATCCGGGACTAGCCTTCACAGATACGCAGTATTTT.

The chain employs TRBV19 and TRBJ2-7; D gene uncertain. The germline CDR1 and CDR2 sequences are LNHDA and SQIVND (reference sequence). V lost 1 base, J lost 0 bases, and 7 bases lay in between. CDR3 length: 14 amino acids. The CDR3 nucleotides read TGTGCCAGTAGTATAGCCCGGAACTCCTACGAGCAGTACTTC. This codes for CASSIARNSYEQYF.

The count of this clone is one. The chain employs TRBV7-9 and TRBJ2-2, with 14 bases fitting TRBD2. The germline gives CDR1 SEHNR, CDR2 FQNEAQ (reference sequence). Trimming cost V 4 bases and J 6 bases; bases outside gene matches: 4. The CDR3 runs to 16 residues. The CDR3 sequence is CASSSLGLAGAGELFF. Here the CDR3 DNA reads TGTGCCAGCAGCTCATTGGGACTAGCGGGAGCCGGGGAGCTGTTTTTT. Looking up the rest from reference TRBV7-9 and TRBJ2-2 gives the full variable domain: DTGVSQNPRHKITKRGQNVTFRCDPISEHNRLYWYRQTLGQGPEFLTYFQNEAQLEKSRLLSDRFSAERPKGSFSTLEIQRTEQGDSAMYLCASSSLGLAGAGELFFGEGSRLTVL.